This TCR beta chain was obtained from a study of blood T cell repertoires in COVID-19. Produced via immunoSEQ multiplex PCR; TCRdb's table is partial and in-frame only. The table has 150,000 to 200,000 clones, around 76% seen once. With 3 bases clipped from V and 1 base from J, the junction kept 10 bases outside the gene matches. The CDR3 has 17 amino acids. Germline V gene lookup returns CDR1 LGHNA and CDR2 YNFKEQ. Specimen: peripheral blood. The clonotype was recovered from a woman between 45 and 60 years old with active or convalescent COVID-19. J is TRBJ2-3 and V is TRBV4-2, with TRBD2 identical over 7 bases. CDR3 DNA: TGTGCCAGCAGCCACCCCACCCGGGGGGATGGCACAGATACGCAGTATTTT. This sequence encodes CASSHPTRGDGTDTQYF.